A single sample gave rise to the 32 T cell receptor beta chains below, sequenced in a study of Graves' ophthalmopathy and Graves' hyperthyroidism. RNA transcripts yielded amplified TCR beta CDR3 regions. First-round RT-PCR used HTBI primers; second-round multiplex PCR followed. Each CDR3 protein is one row after TCRdb ran MiXCR on the multiplex PCR reads. Of around 1,200,000 distinct CDR3 sequences listed, less than 45% were seen once; the top ten hold 11%. Sequencing input: peripheral blood or thyroid tissue (not recorded which). These receptors were collected from an adult man with Graves' hyperthyroidism.

This clonotype was seen repeatedly, ten times or more. The gene calls are TRBV9 and TRBJ1-1, with D unclear. Trimming pared 0 bases from V and 1 base from J, leaving 13 bases between. This CDR3 has 16 amino acids. Germline CDR1 reads SGDLS; CDR2 reads YYNGEE. DNA for the CDR3: TGTGCCAGCAGCGTAGCTATGGGTCCAGGGAACACTGAAGCTTTCTTT. Amino acid sequence: CASSVAMGPGNTEAFF.

The genes are TRBV20-1 and TRBJ2-7; tentative D call: TRBD1 (6 bases). This CDR3 has 12 residues. Between the trimmed V and J ends, which lost 5 bases and 2 bases, there was a span of 10 bases. Germline CDR1 reads DFQATT; CDR2 reads SNEGSKA (reference sequence). The CDR3 loop reads CSAWTDTYEQYF. In DNA, the CDR3 is TGCAGTGCTTGGACAGATACCTACGAGCAGTACTTC.

The CDR3 spells CASSARQGFRGFEAFF. In DNA form, the CDR3 reads TGTGCCAGCAGTGCCAGACAGGGGTTCAGGGGGTTTGAAGCTTTCTTT. This chain links TRBV25-1 with TRBJ1-1, with 8 bases identical to TRBD1. V dropped 4 bases and J dropped 7; count of bases not matched to a gene: 14. The CDR3 loop spans 16 amino acids. Germline CDR1 reads MGHDK; CDR2 reads SYGVNS.

The chain joins TRBV12-3 or TRBV12-4 to TRBJ2-7; tentative D call: TRBD2 (5 bases). This CDR3 is 14 amino acids long. The V end was cut by 6 bases, the J end by 5 bases, with 17 bases between. This CDR3 reads CASSRDINSDEQYF. The DNA of the CDR3 is TGTGCCAGCAGCCGGGATATCAATAGCGACGAGCAGTACTTC.

The V call is TRBV2, the J call TRBJ1-2; no definite D call. Trimming removed 7 bases from V and 5 bases from J, with 14 bases in between. Germline V CDR1 and CDR2: SNHLY, FYNNEI. The CDR3 covers 13 residues. In nucleotides, the CDR3 is TGTGCCAGCATCTCTGGAGAGCTATATGGCTACACCTTC. As protein: CASISGELYGYTF.

This clonotype was picked up many times. This chain connects TRBV12-3 or TRBV12-4 to TRBJ1-5; D not resolved. V lost 6 bases and J lost 7, with 16 bases in between. The CDR3 loop spans 14 amino acids. CDR3 in DNA: TGTGCCAGCAGCGCCCGCCCCGTGGGGCAGCCCCAGCATTTT. Translation: CASSARPVGQPQHF.

This clonotype was detected ten times or more. The V gene is TRBV5-1, the J gene TRBJ2-5; D is unclear. CDR1 and CDR2 (germline): SGHRS, YFSETQ. CDR3 length: 14 residues. The germline V and J ends were trimmed by 2 bases and 1 base, with 9 bases remaining between them. The CDR3 DNA follows: TGCGCCAGCAGCTTTAGACGAATCCAAGAGACCCAGTACTTC. Translating it yields CASSFRRIQETQYF. Based on the CDR3 plus reference TRBV5-1 and TRBJ2-5, the full variable domain is KAGVTQTPRYLIKTRGQQVTLSCSPISGHRSVSWYQQTPGQGLQFLFEYFSETQRNKGNFPGRFSGRQFSNSRSEMNVSTLELGDSALYLCASSFRRIQETQYFGPGTRLLVL.

This clonotype occurred a few times. The chain combines TRBV10-3 with TRBJ2-5; D is perhaps TRBD2 (5 bases). The J call is uncertain, as TRBJ2-4 better fits the DNA end. CDR1 ENHRY and CDR2 SYGVKD come from the germline V gene. The CDR3 is 12 residues long. DNA of the CDR3: TGTGCCATCAGCGAGGGCCAAAACATTCAGTACTTC. Protein product: CAISEGQNIQYF.

This clonotype was recorded a few times. The CDR3 is CASSATQTGLTETFF. The CDR3 region has the DNA TGTGCCAGCAGCGCGACACAAACAGGGCTTACAGAAACTTTCTTT. The V and J genes are TRBV5-6 and TRBJ1-1; D might be TRBD1 (6 bases). This CDR3 spans 15 amino acids. Germline V gene lookup returns CDR1 SGHDT and CDR2 YYEEEE. Trimming removed 4 bases at V and 12 bases at J, with 25 bases between.

The chain is built from TRBV27 and TRBJ2-7; D could derive from TRBD1 or TRBD2 (5 bases each). CDR1 is MNHEY and CDR2 is SMNVEV in the germline V gene (reference sequence). The CDR3 extends over 15 amino acids. V was cut by 1 base and J by 4 bases, with 14 bases left in between. CDR3 sequence reads: CASSLLGELGYEQYF. The DNA of the CDR3 is TGTGCCAGCAGTTTATTAGGGGAGCTTGGTTACGAGCAGTACTTC.

This clonotype was seen a single time. This chain joins TRBV6-2 or TRBV6-3 and TRBJ2-5; D may be TRBD1 (6 bases). This CDR3 spans 16 amino acids. Trimming removed 3 bases from V and 1 base from J, with 15 bases in between. Germline-derived CDR1 and CDR2 are MNHEY and SVGEGT. CDR3 protein: CASSYSVTGPQETQYF. DNA of the CDR3: TGTGCCAGCAGTTATTCTGTGACAGGACCCCAAGAGACCCAGTACTTC.

Comments on this clonotype: Because the CDR3 is missing its conserved closing phenylalanine or tryptophan, this is likely a read error. The DNA is left out, because the CDR3 cannot be placed on it with certainty; the CDR3 is given as TCRdb lists it. The genes are TRBV5-1 and TRBJ1-3; the table assigns TRBD1, which was not confirmed against the DNA. Germline V CDR1 and CDR2: SGHRS, YFSETQ. The CDR3 is made up of 8 amino acids, end residues included. CDR3 residues: CASSLAQG.

To note about this clonotype: Because it lacks the conserved phenylalanine or tryptophan at the end, this CDR3 is likely a read error. Because the CDR3's place on the DNA is in doubt, the DNA is left out and the CDR3 is given as listed by TCRdb. CDR3 protein: CASSGAGGAHY. The V and J genes are TRBV25-1 and TRBJ1-4. In germline, CDR1 is MGHDK, CDR2 SYGVNS. The CDR3 numbers 11 amino acids, ends counted.

This clonotype was recorded at least ten times. J is TRBJ1-4 and V is TRBV7-8; TRBD1 matches at 8 bases. CDR3 length equals 15 residues. V lost 5 bases to trimming and J lost 5 bases; unmatched junction nucleotides: 7. Per the germline V gene, CDR1 is SGHVS and CDR2 is FQNEAQ. Here the CDR3 DNA reads TGTGCCAGCAGCCTAACCCGGACAGGGAATGAAAAACTGTTTTTT. Its protein is CASSLTRTGNEKLFF.

As concerns this clonotype: A much larger clone sits a single nucleotide away, making a read error possible. The V and J genes are TRBV10-2 and TRBJ2-7, with D possibly being TRBD1 (5 bases). Germline assignment: CDR1 WSHSY and CDR2 SAAADI. The CDR3 has 14 amino acids. CDR3 bases: TGTGCCAGCAGGTCCTGGACACCAGCAACCGAGCAGTACTTC. Encoded protein: CASRSWTPATEQYF.

This clonotype came up a few times. The rearrangement links TRBV7-9 to TRBJ2-2; TRBD1 matches at 9 bases. This CDR3 has 15 amino acids. The junction had 8 bases not matched to a gene; V was cut back by 2 bases and J by 10 bases. The germline CDR1 and CDR2 sequences are SEHNR and FQNEAQ (reference sequence). The CDR3 here is CASSLMGQGVPELFF. CDR3 nucleotides: TGTGCCAGCAGCTTAATGGGACAGGGAGTACCGGAGCTGTTTTTT.

Only one count was recorded for this clonotype. One end of the junction fails to match germline, which may point to a read error. The chain is built from TRBV11-2 and TRBJ1-6; no firm D call. This CDR3 contains 15 residues. Germline V gives CDR1 SGHAT, CDR2 FQNNGV. CDR3 nucleotides: TGTGCCAGCAGCTTAGGAATGGGGAAAAATTCGCCCCTCCACTTT. Translating it yields CASSLGMGKNSPLHF.

This clonotype has just a few counts. The chain carries TRBV4-1 and TRBJ2-7; maybe TRBD1 (5 bases). Trimming stripped 2 bases from V and 3 bases from J, with 8 bases between. Germline CDR1 MGHRA, CDR2 YSYEKL. CDR3 length: 13 amino acids. The CDR3 DNA is TGCGCCAGCAGCCAAACAGGATACTACGAGCAGTACTTC. The encoded protein is CASSQTGYYEQYF.

The V and J genes are TRBV2 and TRBJ1-6; 8 bases agree with TRBD1. This CDR3 is 17 amino acids long. V gave up 5 bases and J gave up 9 bases; unmatched junction bases: 15. Germline V gene sequence: CDR1 SNHLY, CDR2 FYNNEI. CDR3 DNA sequence: TGTGCCAGCAGTTACTCGACTTTGACAGGGGATTCTTCACCCCTCCACTTT. Its translation: CASSYSTLTGDSSPLHF.

The chain joins TRBV5-1 to TRBJ2-2; no reliable D call. V was clipped by 0 bases and J by 2 bases, with 8 bases between them. Germline CDR1 reads SGHRS; CDR2 reads YFSETQ. The CDR3 extends over 15 amino acids. The CDR3 coding sequence is TGCGCCAGCAGCTTGGCCCAGGTTAACACCGGGGAGCTGTTTTTT. This sequence encodes CASSLAQVNTGELFF.

This clonotype occurred many times. The chain carries TRBV7-9 and TRBJ2-7; TRBD2 aligns across 7 bases. The CDR3 has 14 residues. The junction had 9 bases not matched to a gene; V was cut back by 4 bases and J by 6 bases. Per germline, CDR1 SEHNR and CDR2 FQNEAQ (reference sequence). The DNA of the CDR3 is TGTGCCAGCAGCTCGGTGACTAGCCACCTCGAGCAGTACTTC. This codes for CASSSVTSHLEQYF.

This clonotype was observed many times. J is TRBJ1-1 and V is TRBV5-1; maybe TRBD1 (5 bases). Germline loops: CDR1 SGHRS, CDR2 YFSETQ. This CDR3 is built from 14 residues. Between the trimmed V and J ends, which lost 4 bases and 7 bases, there was a span of 17 bases. As DNA, the CDR3 is TGCGCCAGCAGCCGTGAGGGGCCCAAGAATGAAGCTTTCTTT. It codes for CASSREGPKNEAFF.

J is TRBJ1-3 and V is TRBV7-9, with D unresolved. Germline CDR1 and CDR2: SEHNR and FQNEAQ (reference sequence). There are 15 residues in the CDR3. The V end lost 0 bases, the J end lost 0 bases, and 6 bases lay between the germline ends. This CDR3 reads CASSLAGNSGNTIYF. The CDR3 coding sequence is TGTGCCAGCAGCTTAGCGGGGAACTCTGGAAACACCATATATTTT. Full variable domain (outside the CDR3, taken from reference TRBV7-9 and TRBJ1-3): DTGVSQNPRHKITKRGQNVTFRCDPISEHNRLYWYRQTLGQGPEFLTYFQNEAQLEKSRLLSDRFSAERPKGSFSTLEIQRTEQGDSAMYLCASSLAGNSGNTIYFGEGSWLTVV.

This clonotype was detected only a few times. The chain combines TRBV3-1 with TRBJ1-4, with a weak D call TRBD1 (5 bases). This CDR3 comprises 15 residues. The germline gives CDR1 LGHDT, CDR2 YNNKEL (reference sequence). Trimming pared 4 bases from V and 2 bases from J, leaving 11 bases between. This CDR3 reads CASSPTGDTNEKLFF. Written as DNA, the CDR3 is TGTGCCAGCAGCCCCACAGGAGATACTAATGAAAAACTGTTTTTT.

The V and J genes are TRBV30 and TRBJ1-5, with TRBD1 identical over 10 bases. The germline V gene encodes CDR1 GTSNPN and CDR2 SVGIG (reference sequence). V shed 1 base and J 6 bases; nucleotides not matched to a gene: 3. The CDR3 spans 14 residues. CDR3 sequence (DNA): TGTGCCTGGAGTGGGGGACAGGGGTTTCAGCCCCAGCATTTT. Amino acid sequence: CAWSGGQGFQPQHF.

As concerns this clonotype: The CDR3 does not end in the conserved phenylalanine or tryptophan, so this is likely a read error. The DNA is left out, because the CDR3 cannot be placed on it with certainty; the CDR3 is given as TCRdb lists it. The chain couples TRBV7-2 to TRBJ1-4; TRBD1 reflects the table's D call only, with no check against the DNA. The CDR3 length is 8 residues, termini included. Germline V gives CDR1 SGHTA, CDR2 FQGNSA. Here the CDR3 reads CASSPTAT.

This clonotype was picked up a small number of times. A much more abundant neighbour one base away suggests this may be a read error. The rearrangement joins TRBV9 to TRBJ1-5; no reliable D call. Germline V gives CDR1 SGDLS, CDR2 YYNGEE. This CDR3 contains 14 residues. The DNA of the CDR3 is TGTGCCAGCAGCAAGGGCGATTTCAATCAGTCCCAGCATTTT. Protein: CASSKGDFNQSQHF.

This clonotype was counted ten times or more. V and J are TRBV20-1 and TRBJ1-4; 10 bases line up with TRBD1. J gave up 8 bases and V 5 bases, and 11 bases lay outside the gene matches. Per the germline V gene, CDR1 is DFQATT and CDR2 is SNEGSKA (reference sequence). The CDR3 is 15 amino acids. CDR3 DNA: TGCAGTGCTTCGCACACCGGGACAGGGGTGGAAAAACTGTTTTTT. It codes for CSASHTGTGVEKLFF.

This clonotype occurred many times. The chain joins TRBV10-3 to TRBJ1-4; D gene ambiguous. The CDR3 consists of 15 residues. Germline CDR1 ENHRY, CDR2 SYGVKD. With 2 bases removed from V and 0 bases from J, the gap between germline ends came to 7 bases. The CDR3 sequence is CAISERQSTNEKLFF. Written as DNA, the CDR3 is TGTGCCATCAGTGAGCGACAATCAACTAATGAAAAACTGTTTTTT.

This clonotype was recorded only once. The chain is built from TRBV7-7 and TRBJ1-6, with D possibly TRBD1 on 6 matching bases. The germline V and J ends were trimmed by 4 bases and 7 bases, with 17 bases remaining between them. Per germline, CDR1 SSHAT and CDR2 FNYEAQ (reference sequence). The CDR3 extends over 16 amino acids. Here the CDR3 reads CASSSTAGTKNSPLHF. DNA of the CDR3: TGTGCCAGCAGCTCAACAGCCGGGACAAAGAATTCACCCCTCCACTTT.

This clonotype showed up just a few times. The conserved final phenylalanine or tryptophan is absent from the CDR3, which likely points to a read error. V and J are TRBV10-3 and TRBJ2-5; D is possibly TRBD1 (5 bases). This CDR3 spans 14 amino acids. From germline, CDR1 is ENHRY and CDR2 SYGVKD. CDR3 DNA sequence: TGTGCCAGCAGTTACTCGGCAGGGTTAGAGACCCAGTACTCC. Translation: CASSYSAGLETQYS.

Comments on this clonotype: Compared with germline, one end of the junction differs, possibly owing to a read error. V and J are TRBV11-2 and TRBJ1-1; no firm D call. Germline assignment: CDR1 SGHAT and CDR2 FQNNGV. This CDR3 is built from 15 residues. The CDR3 DNA reads as TGTGCCAGCAGCTTAGAGCGGACGGCGAACGCTGAAGCTTTCTTT. It yields the protein CASSLERTANAEAFF.